Listed below are T cell receptor beta chains from one sample, sequenced in a study of shared clonotypes between healthy human individuals. Clones were read by immunoSEQ multiplex PCR, and TCRdb kept only the in-frame ones, dropping some. The table lists about 2.1 million clones, about 93% of them singletons. Material for sequencing was naive CD8+ T cells from PBMCs. The origin of the receptors is a man aged 18 to 30 in good health. Some clones in this sample may be carry-over from other donors' samples. Both conserved end residues are part of each CDR3. Part of the rows lack a size; the others show once, few, many or a class for expanded clones.

V gene,J gene,clone size,CDR3 protein
TRBV4-1,TRBJ1-5,NA,CASSSVGGNSNQPQHF
TRBV4-3,TRBJ2-7,NA,CASSPNSLGSYEQYF
TRBV7-2,TRBJ2-7,NA,CASSLNIRYEQYF
TRBV4-2,TRBJ2-1,NA,CASSQDLAGGPVNNEQFF
TRBV19,TRBJ2-7,NA,CASSSTGIHEQYF
TRBV4-2,TRBJ2-1,NA,CASSSTSGSTYNEQFF
TRBV10-3,TRBJ1-4,NA,CAISGHLATNEKLFF
TRBV15,TRBJ2-7,NA,CATSRTGLPGGEQYF
TRBV10-3,TRBJ2-7,NA,CAISELKREAPYEQYF
TRBV6-5,TRBJ2-6,NA,CASSYIGTGANVLTF
TRBV19,TRBJ2-7,NA,CASSRRAGDRYEQYF
TRBV5-6,TRBJ2-7,once,CASSLGASGRSYEQYF
TRBV4-2,TRBJ2-1,NA,CASSQDTARSYNEQFF
TRBV30,TRBJ1-2,NA,CAWLTPGRGLDGYTF
TRBV7-8,TRBJ1-3,NA,CASSASSRFSGNTIYF
TRBV29-1,TRBJ1-5,NA,CSVRGQGNQPQHF
TRBV4-1,TRBJ1-3,NA,CASSQAIGADTIYF
TRBV7-9,TRBJ2-3,NA,CASRPGATDTQYF
TRBV6-5,TRBJ2-7,NA,CASSYGQGKDEQYF
TRBV27,TRBJ1-1,NA,CASSSTGWGTEAFF
TRBV28,TRBJ1-5,once,CASSLTGISNQPQHF
TRBV19,TRBJ2-7,NA,CASSQTVTSGILDEQYF
TRBV6-6,TRBJ2-1,NA,CASTAGESSFEQFF
TRBV7-7,TRBJ2-2,NA,CASSATGGTGELFF
TRBV28,TRBJ1-5,NA,CASSSDLRGDQPQHF
TRBV5-4,TRBJ2-2,NA,CASSLGRETSGELFF
TRBV19,TRBJ1-2,few,CASSRNGDWRYGYTF
TRBV7-9,TRBJ2-3,NA,CASSPVERERTDTQYF
TRBV11-2,TRBJ2-7,NA,CASSRDRGAGYEQYF
TRBV7-9,TRBJ2-3,NA,CASSAGPRGAENTQYF
TRBV9,TRBJ1-1,NA,CASSAQGRGTEAFF
TRBV19,TRBJ2-7,NA,CASSMGQGSYEQYF
TRBV7-9,TRBJ1-4,NA,CASSSGTGEKLFF
TRBV5-1,TRBJ2-3,NA,CASSQGTASTDTQYF
TRBV7-9,TRBJ1-2,NA,CASSRPTDDTNYGYTF
TRBV7-9,TRBJ2-7,NA,CASSLVGPAEQYF
TRBV6-1,TRBJ2-5,NA,CASSEFRQVKFEETQYF
TRBV5-1,TRBJ2-7,NA,CASSLGGQYEQYF
TRBV7-9,TRBJ2-1,once,CASSSKSSGRAPEQFF
TRBV2,TRBJ1-2,NA,CASRDPGTDDGYTF
TRBV7-2,TRBJ2-2,once,CASSFGPNGDGELFF
TRBV4-3,TRBJ2-1,NA,CASSQDGDSHNEQFF
TRBV14,TRBJ1-2,NA,CASSHSLGYGLADF
TRBV5-6,TRBJ2-2,NA,CASSLTANTGELFF
TRBV19,TRBJ1-3,NA,CASSPDRGSGNTIYF
TRBV11-3,TRBJ2-5,NA,CASSSRGDGHQETQYF
TRBV25-1,TRBJ2-1,NA,CASGELDPLSYNEQFF
TRBV21-1,TRBJ1-2,NA,CASSMGQGARIYGYTF
TRBV7-9,TRBJ1-4,NA,CASSLTRGHDNEKLFF
TRBV9,TRBJ2-3,NA,CASSPRLAGAFLDTQYF
TRBV25-1,TRBJ1-1,few,CASREGREAFF
TRBV6-1,TRBJ2-7,NA,CASSERDRSSYEQYF
TRBV7-8,TRBJ1-5,NA,CASSTDRYQPQHF
TRBV19,TRBJ1-4,NA,CASRSRQGVATNEKLFF
TRBV10-3,TRBJ2-4,NA,CAISEGGTSPKNIQYF
TRBV28,TRBJ2-7,once,CASGPSAWGYEQYF
TRBV15,TRBJ2-1,NA,CATSRSVTTYNEQFF